A single sample gave rise to the 26 T cell receptor beta chains below, sequenced in a study of OX40 agonist ivuxolimab in advanced cancers. Data came from immunoSEQ multiplex PCR; TCRdb stores just in-frame clones and leaves some out. The profile covers about 88,000 clones, with 75% to 90% appearing a single time and 0.2% to 0.25% taken by the ten largest. This sample comprised CD4+ or CD8+ T cells sorted from blood, obtained in a trial of the OX40 agonist ivuxolimab. The receptors stem from an adult with an advanced solid tumor such as melanoma, head and neck, liver or kidney cancer.

This clone appeared a single time. The chain recombines TRBV11-3 with TRBJ2-3; no clear D gene. V gave up 4 bases and J gave up 4 bases, with 6 bases separating them. CDR3 length equals 12 residues. In germline, CDR1 is SGHNT, CDR2 YENEEA. The CDR3 sequence is CASSSKPDTQYF. CDR3 DNA sequence: TGTGCCAGCAGCTCCAAGCCAGATACGCAGTATTTT.

In nucleotides, the CDR3 is TGTGCCAGCAGCCCCCGGACAGGGACGGACGGGGAGCTGTTTTTT. Residues: CASSPRTGTDGELFF. J is TRBJ2-2 and V is TRBV7-8; 8 bases line up with TRBD1. Trimming removed 5 bases from V and 7 bases from J; junction bases left unmatched: 9. The CDR3 spans 15 residues. CDR1 and CDR2 from the germline V gene are SGHVS and FQNEAQ.

The V gene is TRBV7-2, the J gene TRBJ2-7; D unresolved. V was clipped by 0 bases and J by 2 bases, with 14 bases between them. This CDR3 has 16 residues. Germline V gives CDR1 SGHTA, CDR2 FQGNSA. The CDR3 sequence: CASSLAWVAAAYEQYF. CDR3 DNA sequence: TGTGCCAGCAGCTTAGCGTGGGTTGCGGCCGCCTACGAGCAGTACTTC.

The chain recombines TRBV18 with TRBJ2-1; D unclear. The CDR3 contains 15 residues. The germline V gene has CDR1 KGHSH and CDR2 LQKENI. With 4 bases removed from V and 0 bases from J, the gap between germline ends came to 10 bases. The CDR3 loop is CASSQGASSYNEQFF. In nucleotides, the CDR3 is TGTGCCAGCTCACAGGGCGCTTCCTCCTACAATGAGCAGTTCTTC.

The chain employs TRBV7-2 and TRBJ2-3; the D gene is possibly TRBD2 (6 bases). Trimming left V 5 bases short and J 2 bases short, with 20 bases between. Per the germline V gene, CDR1 is SGHTA and CDR2 is FQGNSA. CDR3 length equals 17 residues. The CDR3 loop reads CASSHGLSGGITDTQYF. The CDR3 DNA follows: TGTGCCAGCAGCCATGGGCTAAGTGGGGGGATCACAGATACGCAGTATTTT.

V is TRBV7-3 and J is TRBJ2-5; possible D gene TRBD2, 7 bases. The V end lost 5 bases, the J end lost 2 bases, and 24 bases lay between the germline ends. The CDR3 contains 18 residues. Germline values: CDR1 SGHTA, CDR2 FQGTGA. The CDR3 bases are TGTGCCAGCAGCCTCACCCCAAGGGGAGGGAGGGGGCAAGAGACCCAGTACTTC. Translating it yields CASSLTPRGGRGQETQYF.

The V and J genes are TRBV11-3 and TRBJ1-3, with unresolved D. The CDR3 extends over 13 amino acids. Germline loops: CDR1 SGHNT, CDR2 YENEEA. Trimming removed 5 bases from V and 4 bases from J, with 9 bases in between. The CDR3 region is CASSRDGGNTIYF. The CDR3 coding sequence is TGTGCCAGCAGCCGGGATGGGGGAAACACCATATATTTT.

The count of this clone is one. CDR3 bases: TGTGCCAGCCGACAGGGGACCACCGGGGAGCTGTTTTTT. This sequence encodes CASRQGTTGELFF. The chain couples TRBV28 to TRBJ2-2; TRBD1 agrees at 8 bases. From germline, CDR1 is MDHEN and CDR2 SYDVKM. The J segment lost 4 bases and the V segment lost 8 bases, leaving 3 bases of the junction unmatched. This CDR3 is 13 amino acids long.

The chain is built from TRBV18 and TRBJ1-2, with D unclear. The CDR3 contains 14 residues. The ends were cut back, 3 bases at V and 3 bases at J, with 11 bases in the middle. In germline, CDR1 is KGHSH, CDR2 LQKENI. The CDR3 nucleotides are TGTGCCAGCTCACCTCCCGGACGGGACTATGGCTACACCTTC. Protein product: CASSPPGRDYGYTF.

The rearrangement links TRBV7-3 to TRBJ1-1; tentatively, D is TRBD1 (5 bases). V was cut by 4 bases and J by 5 bases, with 14 bases left in between. There are 14 residues in the CDR3. The germline CDR1 and CDR2 sequences are SGHTA and FQGTGA. The CDR3 nucleotides read TGTGCCAGCAGCTCTGGTGCGGGGGGTACTGAAGCTTTCTTT. This codes for CASSSGAGGTEAFF.

This chain uses TRBV5-4 with TRBJ2-4; D possibly corresponds to TRBD2 (6 bases). Trimming left V 4 bases short and J 3 bases short, with 14 bases between. Germline V gives CDR1 SGHNT, CDR2 YYREEE (reference sequence). This CDR3 region has 15 residues. Here the CDR3 DNA reads TGTGCCAGCAGCGACCATAGCGGATTCAAAAACATTCAGTACTTC. Its protein product is CASSDHSGFKNIQYF.

A few counts support this clone. The V gene is TRBV6-1, the J gene TRBJ1-1; tentative D call: TRBD1 (5 bases). The V end was cut by 4 bases, the J end by 7 bases, with 13 bases between. In germline, CDR1 is MNHNS, CDR2 SASEGT. The CDR3 sequence is 13 residues long. The DNA of the CDR3 is TGTGCCAGCAGTGTACAGGAAAGACTTGAAGCTTTCTTT. Its protein is CASSVQERLEAFF.

The rearrangement links TRBV4-2 to TRBJ1-2; no clear D. Germline assignment: CDR1 LGHNA and CDR2 YNFKEQ. Trimming pared 3 bases from V and 2 bases from J, leaving 4 bases between. This CDR3 contains 12 residues. The CDR3 protein is CASSQSNYGYTF. CDR3 DNA: TGTGCCAGCAGCCAGTCGAACTATGGCTACACCTTC.

J is TRBJ1-1 and V is TRBV11-3, with unresolved D. This CDR3 has 13 residues. V was trimmed by 1 base and J by 0 bases, leaving 3 bases between them. Germline V gene data show CDR1 as SGHNT and CDR2 as YENEEA. The CDR3 DNA follows: TGTGCCAGCAGCTTAGTTGTGAACACTGAAGCTTTCTTT. Translated, it gives CASSLVVNTEAFF.

This chain links TRBV2 with TRBJ1-4, with a tentative D call TRBD1 (5 bases). This CDR3 spans 14 amino acids. Germline V gene data show CDR1 as SNHLY and CDR2 as FYNNEI. V gave up 6 bases and J gave up 8 bases, with 16 bases separating them. The CDR3 spells CASSGERGSEKLFF. The DNA of the CDR3 is TGTGCCAGCAGCGGAGAAAGGGGTTCAGAAAAACTGTTTTTT.

The gene calls are TRBV5-1 and TRBJ1-2; TRBD1 is a possible D gene (6 bases). The V and J ends lost 0 bases and 5 bases respectively, with 11 bases between them. Germline CDR1 reads SGHRS; CDR2 reads YFSETQ. The CDR3 length is 14 residues. In nucleotides, the CDR3 is TGCGCCAGCAGCTTGGCGGGGGCGGAATATGGCTACACCTTC. This gives the protein CASSLAGAEYGYTF.

The rearrangement uses TRBV9 and TRBJ1-1, with D unresolved. With 3 bases removed from V and 1 base from J, the gap between germline ends came to 13 bases. Germline values: CDR1 SGDLS, CDR2 YYNGEE. There are 15 residues in the CDR3. The CDR3 region is CASSEASFSNTEAFF. As DNA, the CDR3 is TGTGCCAGCAGCGAGGCTTCTTTCTCGAACACTGAAGCTTTCTTT.

The chain combines TRBV7-9 with TRBJ1-2; no definite D call. The germline V and J ends were trimmed by 5 bases and 4 bases, with 17 bases remaining between them. The CDR3 has 15 amino acids. The germline CDR1 and CDR2 sequences are SEHNR and FQNEAQ (reference sequence). The CDR3 DNA reads as TGTGCCAGCAGCGCCCCCTCCAGGACTCCCTATGGCTACACCTTC. Amino acid sequence: CASSAPSRTPYGYTF.

In nucleotides, the CDR3 is TGTGCCGCGCCCGGGGGTTCTTATGGCTACACCTTC. It codes for CAAPGGSYGYTF. The chain links TRBV30 to TRBJ1-2; TRBD1 is a possible D gene (5 bases). The CDR3 runs to 12 residues. The V end lost 8 bases, the J end lost 5 bases, and 15 bases lay between the germline ends. The germline gives CDR1 GTSNPN, CDR2 SVGIG (reference sequence).

This chain joins TRBV5-1 and TRBJ1-4; 7 bases align to TRBD1. This CDR3 spans 16 amino acids. V trimming: 4 bases; J trimming: 8 bases; junction bases outside the gene matches: 14. Per germline, CDR1 SGHRS and CDR2 YFSETQ. This CDR3 is CASSQTTRGAGEKLFF. CDR3 in DNA: TGCGCCAGCAGCCAGACGACCAGGGGGGCTGGGGAAAAACTGTTTTTT.

The chain combines TRBV11-1 with TRBJ2-7, with D possibly TRBD1 on 6 matching bases. V was cut by 4 bases and J by 3 bases, with 19 bases left in between. CDR1 is SGHAT and CDR2 is FQDESV in the germline V gene (reference sequence). The CDR3 sequence is 16 residues long. The CDR3 sequence is CASSSAEGGRFYEQYV. As DNA, the CDR3 is TGTGCCAGCAGCTCCGCCGAAGGGGGACGGTTCTACGAGCAGTACGTC.

The rearrangement joins TRBV28 to TRBJ1-5; 11 bases fit TRBD1. CDR3 length: 17 residues. The germline gives CDR1 MDHEN, CDR2 SYDVKM. J gave up 0 bases and V 6 bases, and 7 bases lay outside the gene matches. The CDR3 reads CASSRDRGIYSNQPQHF. CDR3 nucleotide sequence: TGTGCCAGCAGCAGGGACAGGGGGATTTATAGCAATCAGCCCCAGCATTTT.

The gene calls are TRBV7-2 and TRBJ2-1; D gene ambiguous. Trimming removed 1 base from V and 6 bases from J, with 10 bases in between. The CDR3 runs 14 residues. The germline V gene encodes CDR1 SGHTA and CDR2 FQGNSA. CDR3 amino acids: CASSLDWATNEQFF. CDR3 in DNA: TGTGCCAGCAGCTTAGATTGGGCCACCAATGAGCAGTTCTTC.

The rearrangement uses TRBV2 and TRBJ1-2; TRBD1 aligns across 10 bases. The germline gives CDR1 SNHLY, CDR2 FYNNEI. CDR3 length equals 13 residues. V was clipped by 4 bases and J by 6 bases; unmatched bases: 2. CDR3 in amino acids: CASSGQGADGYTF. The CDR3 bases are TGTGCCAGCAGTGGACAGGGGGCTGATGGCTACACCTTC.

The chain combines TRBV29-1 with TRBJ1-1; D perhaps matches TRBD1 (5 bases). The CDR3 has 13 residues. CDR1 SQVTM and CDR2 ANQGSEA come from the germline V gene. With 4 bases removed from V and 6 bases from J, the gap between germline ends came to 15 bases. DNA for the CDR3: TGCAGCGTTGCGGGACCGGGGACGGCTGAAGCTTTCTTT. Translation gives CSVAGPGTAEAFF.

This clone was found once. The chain has TRBV5-1 and TRBJ2-1; 7 positions agree with TRBD2. Germline CDR1 SGHRS, CDR2 YFSETQ. This CDR3 contains 15 residues. V shed 2 bases and J 4 bases; nucleotides not matched to a gene: 6. For the CDR3, the DNA is TGCGCCAGCAGCTTCACCGGGACTACATACAATGAGCAGTTCTTC. Translated, it gives CASSFTGTTYNEQFF.